The 8 T cell receptor beta chains given below trace back to one sample, sequenced in a study of T cells expressing NK-cell markers. After re-calling the 5' RACE reads, TCRdb lists one entry per CDR3 protein, DNA absent. There are over 150,000 distinct CDR3 sequences in the sample, with around 37% held by the top ten. What was sequenced was blood T cells: a sorted CD56 or NKG2C T cell subset, CD4+ or CD8+ T cells, or bulk PBMC T cells (not recorded which). Receptor source: a woman aged 50 to 65 in good health.

The chain has TRBV16 and TRBJ2-7; TCRdb's D call, TRBD2, is unchecked because there is no DNA. Germline CDR1 KGHSY, CDR2 FQNENV. The CDR3 has 15 amino acids. The CDR3 sequence: CASSQGTSGTHEQYF. The complete variable domain, with remaining parts taken from reference TRBV16 and TRBJ2-7, reads GEEVAQTPKHLVRGEGQKAKLYCAPIKGHSYVFWYQQVLKNEFKFLISFQNENVFDETGMPKERFSAKCLPNSPCSLEIQATKLEDSAVYFCASSQGTSGTHEQYFGPGTRLTVT.

V and J are TRBV10-3 and TRBJ2-1; lacking DNA, the TRBD2 call made by TCRdb goes unchecked. CDR3 length equals 14 residues. The germline gives CDR1 ENHRY, CDR2 SYGVKD. This chain's CDR3 is CAISEAGGRVEQFF.

This chain links TRBV5-5 with TRBJ1-4. CDR3 length: 15 amino acids. CDR1 and CDR2 from the germline V gene are SGHKS and YYEKEE (reference sequence). CDR3 sequence reads: CASSLVNSGNEKLFF.

This rearrangement joins TRBV21-1 to TRBJ2-5. TRBV21-1 counts as a pseudogene. The CDR3 totals 16 residues. The CDR3 reads CASKGLGLGSGETQYF.

The gene calls are TRBV5-6 and TRBJ2-1; as DNA is missing, the TRBD1 call by TCRdb cannot be tested. The CDR3 consists of 14 residues. The germline CDR1 and CDR2 sequences are SGHDT and YYEEEE. CDR3 sequence: CASSLGGHRDEQFF.

CDR3 sequence: CSARGRTDSYEQYF. The chain employs TRBV20-1 and TRBJ2-7. The CDR3 has 14 residues. CDR1 is DFQATT and CDR2 is SNEGSKA in the germline V gene (reference sequence).

The rearrangement joins TRBV11-2 to TRBJ1-1. This CDR3 is built from 16 residues. From germline, CDR1 is SGHAT and CDR2 FQNNGV. The CDR3 loop is CASSLDLNNVDTEAFF.

This rearrangement joins TRBV4-1 to TRBJ2-1. From germline, CDR1 is MGHRA and CDR2 YSYEKL. The CDR3 length is 12 residues. The CDR3 here is CASSHHRDEQFF.